The clone carrying this T cell receptor beta chain was seen once. The data were taken from a study of T cell changes during pregnancy in multiple sclerosis. The germline CDR1 and CDR2 sequences are SGHAT and FQNNGV. The CDR3 spans 15 residues. Trimming cost V 6 bases and J 5 bases; bases outside gene matches: 11. Method: immunoSEQ multiplex PCR; TCRdb's copy keeps in-frame clones and lacks some. The sample lists approximately 85,000 clones; about 89% were seen once. This rearrangement joins TRBV11-2 to TRBJ1-2, with 8 bases aligning to TRBD1. Specimen: peripheral blood, collected in the first trimester of pregnancy. This receptor was taken from a female donor with multiple sclerosis, enrolled in a pregnancy study. The chain's CDR3 is CASSSHRGTRYGYTF. The CDR3 DNA is TGTGCCAGCAGTTCCCACAGGGGGACCCGTTATGGCTACACCTTC.